These T cell receptor beta chains were read from a single sample in a study of CD8 T cells in Susac syndrome. One entry per CDR3 protein, called by TCRdb with MiXCR from the immunoSEQ multiplex PCR reads. The data show about 250,000 distinct CDR3 sequences, with around 95% seen just once and approximately 0.07% held by the top ten. Material for sequencing was CD4+ T cells from PBMCs. These receptors all come from a human donor with multiple sclerosis. Each CDR3 is given without its conserved first and last residue. The order of the fields is CDR3 length, clone size, J gene, V gene, CDR3 protein. Not every row has a clone size; where given, it reads once, few, many or a size class.

>13|-|TRBJ1-4|TRBV5-6
ASSLTEAGKEKLF
>11|-|TRBJ1-5|TRBV30
AWSASSNQPQH
>15|-|TRBJ1-5|TRBV20-1
SAPHPRPAGVAQPQH
>11|-|TRBJ2-5|TRBV29-1
SVVGEGGETQY
>12|-|TRBJ2-1|TRBV20-1
SAITSGGYNEQF
>12|-|TRBJ2-2|TRBV30
AWGQDANTGELF
>12|-|TRBJ2-6|TRBV28
ASSLVSGANVLT
>14|-|TRBJ2-1|TRBV20-1
SAWGRLAGGRNEQF
>12|-|TRBJ2-7|TRBV3-1
ASSQVVTAYEQY
>13|-|TRBJ2-3|TRBV3-1
ASSHYRDDPDTQY
>10|-|TRBJ2-1|TRBV29-1
SGSPEVNEQF
>14|-|TRBJ2-6|TRBV27
ASSYRVRPGANVLT
>10|-|TRBJ2-2|TRBV6-5
ASRWDGGELF
>13|-|TRBJ2-5|TRBV7-6
ASSRYNLVEETQY
>10|-|TRBJ2-3|TRBV3-1
ASSQLATTQY
>14|-|TRBJ2-5|TRBV3-1
ASSLGTGGPQETQY
>11|once|TRBJ2-5|TRBV19
ASSTLGAETQY
>15|-|TRBJ2-3|TRBV4-1
ASSQEFGLIGPDTQY
>14|-|TRBJ1-6|TRBV3-1
ASSQGGTGNNSPLH
>13|-|TRBJ2-1|TRBV9
ASSVAREGYNEQF
>16|-|TRBJ2-1|TRBV15
ATSIPRARAVSHNEQF
>18|once|TRBJ2-1|TRBV4-1
ASSQDSGLAGGGTYNEQF
>17|once|TRBJ2-6|TRBV12-3/TRBV12-4
ASRPRSRGLMSGANVLT
>14|-|TRBJ1-5|TRBV10-3
AISEGTGGKDQPQH
>12|-|TRBJ1-1|TRBV20-1
SARGEGLNTEAF
>13|-|TRBJ1-1|TRBV7-2
ASSLVGTGDTEAF
>13|-|TRBJ1-4|TRBV19
ASSSDGRPNEKLF
>13|once|TRBJ2-1|TRBV24-1
ATSDSLQGTDEQF
>13|-|TRBJ1-3|TRBV19
ASSLQGEAGNTIY
>15|once|TRBJ2-5|TRBV5-1
ASSLGSTQNAQETQY
>16|-|TRBJ2-4|TRBV30
AWSRGPLALIAKNIQY
>12|once|TRBJ2-2|TRBV2
ASSAVRGTGELF
>12|-|TRBJ2-3|TRBV19
ASSDAGEADTQY
>15|-|TRBJ2-3|TRBV24-1
ATSDHSGRELTDTQY
>14|-|TRBJ2-5|TRBV5-4
ASSLPRQGVVETQY
>12|-|TRBJ1-1|TRBV28
ASIFGPLLTEAF
>11|-|TRBJ2-1|TRBV29-1
SAGLAGRNEQF
>15|-|TRBJ1-6|TRBV5-1
ASSLGTARGSSESLH
>9|few|TRBJ1-5|TRBV29-1
SVGGDQPQH
>17|-|TRBJ2-6|TRBV9
ASSPRDPLLNLGANVLT
>11|-|TRBJ2-5|TRBV15
ATRPSGKETQY
>13|-|TRBJ2-3|TRBV20-1
SAGGGLAGTDTQY
>10|-|TRBJ1-2|TRBV6-6
ASSYHRDGYT
>12|once|TRBJ2-1|TRBV7-9
ASSLEWGGAEQF
>13|-|TRBJ2-1|TRBV12-3/TRBV12-4
ASSPTSGSFNEQF
>13|-|TRBJ2-3|TRBV29-1
SARQGGSHTDTQY
>14|-|TRBJ1-4|TRBV5-4
ASSSSPGTGTEKLF
>14|-|TRBJ1-1|TRBV3-1
ASSPPDWGGGAEAF
>11|-|TRBJ1-1|TRBV12-3/TRBV12-4
ASNAGRGTEAF
>14|-|TRBJ2-7|TRBV20-1
SAPDPPGQGIYEQY
>13|-|TRBJ1-5|TRBV7-9
ASDTSGGSNQPQH
>12|once|TRBJ1-2|TRBV5-1
ASRTGIVAYGYT
>14|-|TRBJ2-5|TRBV27
ASSRIRGASVETQY
>13|-|TRBJ1-6|TRBV12-3/TRBV12-4
ASSPGTPYNSPLH
>9|-|TRBJ1-1|TRBV11-2
ASGRNTEAF
>13|few|TRBJ2-1|TRBV12-3/TRBV12-4
ASSNRDRGRNEQF
>12|-|TRBJ1-3|TRBV29-1
SVQGSFSGNTIY